This TCR beta chain is drawn from a study of blood T cells in healthy people across ages. Notes on the study in general: In long-lived donors, naive CD4+ cell counts and diversity exceeded those of aged donors. Per million T cells, TCR beta diversity dropped about linearly as age rose.

A remark on this clonotype: Antigen: not known.

Then a second PCR, running about 7 to 11 cycles, was carried out with a sample-barcoded 5' primer and a J-beta primer mix. Sequencing yielded, for each sample, at least 2.5 million paired-end reads carrying CDR3. TCRdb recomputed calls from the 5' RACE reads with MiXCR, one row per CDR3 protein. The table shows around 1,800,000 distinct CDR3 sequences, with roughly two fifths occurring only once. The CDR3 contains 16 residues. The ends were cut back, 1 base at V and 8 bases at J, with 18 bases in the middle. CDR1 and CDR2 (germline): LGHNA, YSLEER. The receptor was derived from a human donor in good health. Sequences were obtained from blood. This chain uses TRBV4-3 with TRBJ2-1, with D possibly matching TRBD2 (5 bases). The DNA for the CDR3 is TGCGCCAGCAGCCAAGGGTCAGGCGGGTTTGAAGATGAGCAGTTCTTC. It is translated as CASSQGSGGFEDEQFF.